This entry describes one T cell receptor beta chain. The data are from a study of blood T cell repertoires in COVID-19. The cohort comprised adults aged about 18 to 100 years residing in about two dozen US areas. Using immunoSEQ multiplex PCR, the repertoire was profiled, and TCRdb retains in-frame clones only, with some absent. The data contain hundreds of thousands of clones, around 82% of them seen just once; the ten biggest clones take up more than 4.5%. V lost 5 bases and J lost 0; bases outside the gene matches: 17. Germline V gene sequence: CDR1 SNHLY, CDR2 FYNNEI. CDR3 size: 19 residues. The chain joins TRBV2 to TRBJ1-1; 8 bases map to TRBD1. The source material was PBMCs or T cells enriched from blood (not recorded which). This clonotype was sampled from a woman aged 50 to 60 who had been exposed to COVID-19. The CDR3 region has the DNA TGTGCCAGCAGTCCGTCGGGTCCGGGACAGGTGACAATGAACACTGAAGCTTTCTTT. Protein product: CASSPSGPGQVTMNTEAFF.